This T cell receptor beta chain was sequenced in a study of blood T cell repertoires in COVID-19. Study overall: Researchers got acute and convalescent COVID-19 samples from the United States, Italy and Spain. Sample material is recorded as cDNA or gDNA derived from T cells, B-cell-depleted T cells, or PBMCs.

Germline V gene lookup returns CDR1 GTSNPN and CDR2 SVGIG (reference sequence). The V gene lost 2 bases and the J gene lost 5 bases, with 12 bases spanning the gap. There are 13 residues in the CDR3. Original analysis: Quantification of nucleated cells was approximated via reference gene primer amplification. The method was immunoSEQ multiplex PCR; TCRdb's version includes in-frame clones alone and lacks a portion of them. V and J calls plus clone size are reproduced from that table; the DNA served to infer D and trimming. The profile shows roughly 120,000 clones, more than 75% of them singletons. V and J are TRBV30 and TRBJ2-5, with D tentatively TRBD1 (5 bases). Sequenced input: peripheral blood. The sequence came from a woman aged 50 to 60 with acute or convalescent COVID-19. Here the CDR3 reads CAWSIGAVETQYF. The CDR3 DNA reads TGTGCCTGGAGTATAGGGGCCGTGGAGACCCAGTACTTC.